Included here is one T cell receptor (beta chain) sequence, with context. In its sample, this clonotype was seen once. Its antigen is still unknown. Base qualities were left out, and no much larger clone turns up one base away. One read alone is weak evidence. The data belong to a study of CD8 T cells in Susac syndrome (dated by TCRdb to the late 2010s). Study-level background: Repertoire sequencing was used to test whether CD8+ T cell activation and differentiation in Susac syndrome was antigen driven. The clonality of the CD8+ T cell repertoire was compared across 12 healthy donors, roughly 14 Susac syndrome patients and under 17 multiple sclerosis patients.

What the authors observed across the whole study: The study acknowledged that relatively few individuals were included in the TCR sequencing and HLA analysis.

High-throughput TCR beta sequencing profiled peripheral blood CD8+ and CD4+ T cells from healthy donors, Susac syndrome patients and multiple sclerosis patients. Multiple sclerosis controls were treatment-naive patients with stable or active relapsing-remitting disease fulfilling revised McDonald criteria. Bulk CD8+ and CD4+ T cells were purified by magnetic negative isolation, while CD8+ TEMRA cells were enriched using FACS. Blood was collected in EDTA tubes and processed within 24 hours, with PBMCs isolated through density gradient centrifugation. PBMCs intended for TCR sequencing were frozen in liquid nitrogen and were later thawed in a 37 degrees C water bath. Purity of sorted or isolated CD4+, CD8+ and CD8+ TEMRA cells was at least 90%. RNA was extracted using the RNeasy kit, and roughly 0.5 to 1 ug of the RNA was reverse transcribed with random hexamers. The immunoSEQ multiplex PCR assay, covering 54 Vbeta and 13 Jbeta segments, was used to amplify TCR beta CDR3 regions. Bias from PCR amplification was corrected by using a synthetic template baseline for primer optimization and for computational correction. Under the source paper's analysis protocol: Reads were annotated to V, D and J genes according to IMGT and were analyzed with immunoSEQ Analyzer, with only productive sequences retained. Clonality was computed as one minus Shannon entropy normalized by log2 of the number of productive unique sequences. For each patient and control, public and private clones were evaluated within the 100 most prevalent clones. Susac-specific clones were defined as absent from healthy and MS cohorts, over a thousand published viral clones and other ImmuneACCESS disease sequences. The public reads were reprocessed in TCRdb via fastp at Q25 and MiXCR, keeping in-frame beta chains. Entries are consolidated by CDR3 protein sequence, retaining the most common genes and DNA. The V and J calls reflect TCRdb's pipeline rather than the authors' work. The table for this sample lists about 300,000 distinct CDR3 sequences; roughly 85% of them were counted only once. The top ten hold roughly 0.21% of the sample.

The V and J ends are trimmed by 3 bases and 2 bases, leaving 14 bases between them. CDR1 SGHRS and CDR2 YFSETQ were looked up in the germline V gene. The CDR3 starts with the cysteine, ends with the phenylalanine, and has 15 residues. The only DNA kept is the CDR3, 45 bases in frame from the first base. The chain couples TRBV5-1 to TRBJ2-5; the best D guess is TRBD1, with 5 bases matching. This sequence was found in a human donor with multiple sclerosis. Sequencing was done on a sample of CD8+ T cells from PBMCs. Here the CDR3 is given as CASSSHRQIQETQYF. In nucleotide form, the sequence is TGCGCCAGCAGCTCGCACAGGCAAATTCAAGAGACCCAGTACTTC. Here the CDR3 is joined to the reference TRBV5-1 and TRBJ2-5 genes, and the full variable domain is: KAGVTQTPRYLIKTRGQQVTLSCSPISGHRSVSWYQQTPGQGLQFLFEYFSETQRNKGNFPGRFSGRQFSNSRSEMNVSTLELGDSALYLCASSSHRQIQETQYFGPGTRLLVL.